The T cell receptor (beta chain) described here comes from a study of T cell responses to AZD1222 COVID-19 vaccine. Study context: Second-dose intervals near 4 or 12 weeks were combined.

Of note for this clone: Its antigen is not known.

Study observations and caveats: Along spike, vaccine-associated CD4 TCRs were found throughout, with dominance at 160-218 and 743-854. White British ancestry dominated among donors, who included more females, and clonal diversity was possibly underestimated. When two AZD1222 doses had been given, Spike-specific TCR breadth and depth rose.

Sequenced by immunoSEQ multiplex PCR; TCRdb stores in-frame clones only, minus some. The sample shows roughly 120,000 clones, 70% to 85% of them seen only once. The specimen comprised peripheral blood, sampled on day 0 of AZD1222 vaccination. This sequence originates from an adult in good health.

CDR3: CASRLIGQIDEKLFF. The CDR3, as DNA: TGCGCCAGCAGACTAATAGGACAGATTGATGAAAAACTGTTTTTT. The rearrangement uses TRBV5-1 and TRBJ1-4; D might be TRBD1 (6 bases). Between the trimmed V and J ends, which lost 5 bases and 6 bases, there was a span of 17 bases. The length of the CDR3 is 15 residues. The germline V gene has CDR1 SGHRS and CDR2 YFSETQ.